This TCR beta chain was captured by sequencing in a study of blood T cell repertoires in COVID-19. Study-wide background: T cells, B-cell-depleted T cells, or PBMCs provided the cDNA or gDNA that served as material.

Original data processing: From reference gene primer amplification, estimates of nucleated cell counts were derived. Sequencing used immunoSEQ multiplex PCR; TCRdb keeps in-frame clones, though not all of them. That table is the source of V, J and clone size, and D and trimming were worked out from the DNA. The data contain approximately 240,000 clones, roughly 80% of them singletons. This clone is a singleton in its sample. Germline V gives CDR1 SQVTM, CDR2 ANQGSEA. This CDR3 region has 12 residues. V was trimmed by 3 bases and J by 6 bases, leaving 12 bases between them. The genes are TRBV29-1 and TRBJ2-7, with D perhaps matching TRBD2 (6 bases). Sequencing input: peripheral blood. The receptor was isolated from an older woman with active or convalescent COVID-19. The CDR3 bases are TGCAGCGTTGAGACCAGGAGGGCCGAGCAGTACTTC. Its translation: CSVETRRAEQYF.